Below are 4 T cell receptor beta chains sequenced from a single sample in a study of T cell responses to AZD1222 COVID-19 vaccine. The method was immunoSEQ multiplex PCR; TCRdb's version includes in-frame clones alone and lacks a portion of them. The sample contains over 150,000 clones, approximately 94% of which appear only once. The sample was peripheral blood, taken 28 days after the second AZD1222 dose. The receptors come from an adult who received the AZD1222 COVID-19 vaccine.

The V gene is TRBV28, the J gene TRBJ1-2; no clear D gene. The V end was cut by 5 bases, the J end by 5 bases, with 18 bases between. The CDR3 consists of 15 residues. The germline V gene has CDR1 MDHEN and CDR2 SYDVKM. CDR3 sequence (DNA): TGTGCCAGCAGTGGATTGGCAGATCCTTCATATGGCTACACCTTC. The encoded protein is CASSGLADPSYGYTF.

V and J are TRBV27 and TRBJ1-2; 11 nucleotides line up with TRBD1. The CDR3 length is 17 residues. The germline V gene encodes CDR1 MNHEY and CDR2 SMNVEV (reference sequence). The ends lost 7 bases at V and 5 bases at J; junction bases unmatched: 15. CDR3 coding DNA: TGTGCCAGCATTCTACTCCGGGACAGGGGGGAGATATATGGCTACACCTTC. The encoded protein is CASILLRDRGEIYGYTF.

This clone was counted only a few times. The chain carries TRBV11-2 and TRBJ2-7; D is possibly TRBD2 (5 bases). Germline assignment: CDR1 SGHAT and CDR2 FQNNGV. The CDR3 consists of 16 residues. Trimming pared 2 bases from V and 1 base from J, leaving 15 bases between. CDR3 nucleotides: TGTGCCAGCAGCTTATATACGGGGATCTCATCCTACGAGCAGTACTTC. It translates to CASSLYTGISSYEQYF.

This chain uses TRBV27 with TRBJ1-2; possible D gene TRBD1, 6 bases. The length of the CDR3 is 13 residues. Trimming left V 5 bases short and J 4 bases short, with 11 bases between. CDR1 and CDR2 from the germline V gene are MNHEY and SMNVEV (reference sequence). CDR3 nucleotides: TGTGCCAGCAGTAACACAGGGAGCTATGGCTACACCTTC. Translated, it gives CASSNTGSYGYTF.